One sample yielded the 8 T cell receptor beta chains listed below, sequenced in a study of OX40 agonist ivuxolimab in advanced cancers. Assay used: immunoSEQ multiplex PCR; TCRdb lists only in-frame clones, some missing. The sample lists tens of thousands of clones, 70% to 90% seen once, with 7.4% in the top ten. The input for sequencing was CD4+ or CD8+ T cells sorted from blood, taken in a trial of the OX40 agonist ivuxolimab. The receptors shown here come from an adult with an advanced solid tumor such as melanoma, head and neck, liver or kidney cancer.

This chain links TRBV5-4 with TRBJ2-7, with 9 bases lining up with TRBD1. Germline CDR1 reads SGHNT; CDR2 reads YYREEE (reference sequence). CDR3 length: 14 residues. Germline trimming cut 6 bases from V and 4 bases from J; bases unmatched to any gene: 8. As DNA, the CDR3 is TGTGCCAGCAAGCGGGCGGGACAGGGTTACGAGCAGTACTTC. It encodes CASKRAGQGYEQYF.

This clone came up once. The gene calls are TRBV10-3 and TRBJ1-1; D may be TRBD1 (5 bases). The CDR3 totals 11 residues. The V end was cut by 10 bases, the J end by 4 bases, with 10 bases between. Germline V gene sequence: CDR1 ENHRY, CDR2 SYGVKD. As DNA, the CDR3 is TGTGCCACCGGGGGTGCCACTGAAGCTTTCTTT. This codes for CATGGATEAFF.

The chain carries TRBV19 and TRBJ1-1; 7 nucleotides agree with TRBD1. Germline CDR1 LNHDA, CDR2 SQIVND (reference sequence). CDR3 length equals 14 residues. V trimming: 3 bases; J trimming: 11 bases; junction bases outside the gene matches: 12. The DNA of the CDR3 is TGTGCCAGTAGTATTCAGAGGGGGCCGGATGGGGCTTTCTTT. Translating gives CASSIQRGPDGAFF. Full variable domain (outside the CDR3, taken from reference TRBV19 and TRBJ1-1): DGGITQSPKYLFRKEGQNVTLSCEQNLNHDAMYWYRQDPGQGLRLIYYSQIVNDFQKGDIAEGYSVSREKKESFPLTVTSAQKNPTAFYLCASSIQRGPDGAFFGQGTRLTVV.

V and J are TRBV18 and TRBJ1-6; TRBD1 might be the D (5 bases). This CDR3 spans 15 amino acids. V lost 5 bases and J 7 bases, leaving 15 bases between the germline ends. CDR1 and CDR2 from the germline V gene are KGHSH and LQKENI. The CDR3 DNA reads TGTGCCAGCTCATCCCGGGACGGAGTAAATTCACCCCTCCACTTT. It is translated as CASSSRDGVNSPLHF.

The V call is TRBV27, the J call TRBJ2-1; 10 bases match TRBD2. Trimming at V came to 4 bases and at J to 2 bases, leaving 5 bases not matched to a gene. Germline V gene lookup returns CDR1 MNHEY and CDR2 SMNVEV (reference sequence). CDR3 length equals 16 residues. CDR3 protein: CASSSLAGGTYNEQFF. The CDR3 region has the DNA TGTGCCAGCAGTTCCTTAGCGGGAGGTACCTACAATGAGCAGTTCTTC.

As to this clone: At the DNA level, this CDR3 is encoded by other sequences in the same sample as well. This CDR3 reads CASSLTPYEQYF. The CDR3 nucleotides are TGCGCCAGCAGCTTGACCCCGTACGAGCAGTACTTC. The chain is built from TRBV5-1 and TRBJ2-7; D ambiguous. The CDR3 runs 12 residues. V lost 1 base to trimming and J lost 4 bases, with 6 bases between them. The germline V gene encodes CDR1 SGHRS and CDR2 YFSETQ.

J is TRBJ2-7 and V is TRBV6-5; D tentatively reads TRBD1 or TRBD2 (6 bases each). Trimming took off 0 bases at V and 5 bases at J, with 11 bases between the two ends. Looked up from germline, CDR1 is MNHEY and CDR2 is SVGAGI. The CDR3 loop spans 14 amino acids. The CDR3 DNA reads TGTGCCAGCAGTTACTCGAGGGGGGATCACGAGCAGTACTTC. Translating gives CASSYSRGDHEQYF.

The chain combines TRBV6-4 with TRBJ1-5; tentative D call: TRBD1 (6 bases). Germline CDR1 is MRHNA and CDR2 is SNTAGT. Trimming stripped 9 bases from V and 6 bases from J, with 12 bases between. The CDR3 length is 12 residues. CDR3 nucleotide sequence: TGTGCCAGTGACAGGTTAGGTCAGCCCCAGCATTTT. Translated, it gives CASDRLGQPQHF.